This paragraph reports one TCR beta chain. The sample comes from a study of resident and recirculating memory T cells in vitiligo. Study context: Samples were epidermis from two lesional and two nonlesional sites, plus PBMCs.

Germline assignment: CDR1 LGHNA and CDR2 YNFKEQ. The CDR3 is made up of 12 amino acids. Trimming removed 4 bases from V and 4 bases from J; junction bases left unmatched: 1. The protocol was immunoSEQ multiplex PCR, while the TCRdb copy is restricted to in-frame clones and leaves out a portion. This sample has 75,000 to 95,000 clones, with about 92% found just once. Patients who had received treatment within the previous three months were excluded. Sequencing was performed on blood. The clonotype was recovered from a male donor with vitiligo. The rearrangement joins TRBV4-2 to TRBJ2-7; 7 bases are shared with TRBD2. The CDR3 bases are TGTGCCAGCAGCCGGGGGGGGTACGAGCAGTACTTC. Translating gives CASSRGGYEQYF.